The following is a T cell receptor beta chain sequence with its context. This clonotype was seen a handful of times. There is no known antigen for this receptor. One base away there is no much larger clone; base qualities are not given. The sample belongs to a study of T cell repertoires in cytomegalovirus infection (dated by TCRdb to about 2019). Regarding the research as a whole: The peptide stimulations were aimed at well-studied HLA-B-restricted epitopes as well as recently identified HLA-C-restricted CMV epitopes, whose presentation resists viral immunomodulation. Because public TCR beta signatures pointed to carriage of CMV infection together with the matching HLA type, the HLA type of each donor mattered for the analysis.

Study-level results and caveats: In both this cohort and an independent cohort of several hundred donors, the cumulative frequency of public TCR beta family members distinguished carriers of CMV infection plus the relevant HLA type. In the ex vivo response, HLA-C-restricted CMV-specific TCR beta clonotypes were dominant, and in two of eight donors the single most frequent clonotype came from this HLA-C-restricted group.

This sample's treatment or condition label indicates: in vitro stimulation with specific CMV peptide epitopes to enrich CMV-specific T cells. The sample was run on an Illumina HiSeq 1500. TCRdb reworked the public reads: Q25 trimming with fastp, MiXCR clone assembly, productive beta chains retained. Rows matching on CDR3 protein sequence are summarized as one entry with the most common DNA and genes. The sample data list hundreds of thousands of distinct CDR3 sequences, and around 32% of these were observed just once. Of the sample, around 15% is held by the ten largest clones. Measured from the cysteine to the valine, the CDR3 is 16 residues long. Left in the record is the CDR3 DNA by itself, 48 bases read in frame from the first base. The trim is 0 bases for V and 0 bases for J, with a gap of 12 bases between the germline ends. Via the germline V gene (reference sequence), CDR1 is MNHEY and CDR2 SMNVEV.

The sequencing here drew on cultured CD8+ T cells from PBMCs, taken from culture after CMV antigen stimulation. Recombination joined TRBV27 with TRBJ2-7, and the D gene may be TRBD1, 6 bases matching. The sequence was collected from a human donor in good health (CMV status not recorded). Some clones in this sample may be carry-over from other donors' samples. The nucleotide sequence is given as TGTGCCAGCAGTTTATCAGGGGGTCACCTCTCCTACGAGCAGTACGTC. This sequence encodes CASSLSGGHLSYEQYV.